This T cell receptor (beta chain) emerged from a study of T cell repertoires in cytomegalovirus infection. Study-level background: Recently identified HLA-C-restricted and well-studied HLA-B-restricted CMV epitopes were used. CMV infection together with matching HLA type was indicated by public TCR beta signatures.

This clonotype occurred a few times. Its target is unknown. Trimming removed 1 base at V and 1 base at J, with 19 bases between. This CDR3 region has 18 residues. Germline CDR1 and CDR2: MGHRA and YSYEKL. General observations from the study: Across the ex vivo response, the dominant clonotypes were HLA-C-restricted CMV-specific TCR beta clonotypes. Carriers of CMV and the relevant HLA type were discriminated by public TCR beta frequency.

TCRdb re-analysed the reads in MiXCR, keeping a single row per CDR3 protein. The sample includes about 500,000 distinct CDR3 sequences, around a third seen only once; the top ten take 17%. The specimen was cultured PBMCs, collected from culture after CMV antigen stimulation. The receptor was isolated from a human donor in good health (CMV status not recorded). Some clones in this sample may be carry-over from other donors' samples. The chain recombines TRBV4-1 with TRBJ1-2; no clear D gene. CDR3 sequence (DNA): TGCGCCAGCAGCCAAGGAGGCCCCTCCGGGTCGGTTAACTATGGCTACACCTTC. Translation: CASSQGGPSGSVNYGYTF.